Listed below are T cell receptor beta chains from one sample, sequenced in a study of cytotoxic CD8 clonotypes in ibrutinib-treated CLL. TCRdb keeps only in-frame clones here, not all; method: immunoSEQ multiplex PCR. Of about 68,000 clones in the sample, approximately 71% were seen once. The source was PBMCs, collected after 12 months of ibrutinib treatment. These receptors were collected from a human donor with chronic lymphocytic leukemia. The CDR3 runs from the conserved cysteine through the conserved F or W. The D gene is left open where the match is weak. Clone sizes are given selectively: once, few, many, or a class where the clone is expanded.

d_call: .; clone_size: many; j_call: TRBJ2-1; cdr3_length: 13; v_call: TRBV28; cdr3_aa: CASRDVVNNEQFF; cdr3_nt: TGTGCCAGCAGGGACGTTGTTAACAATGAGCAGTTCTTC
d_call: .; clone_size: once; j_call: TRBJ2-5; cdr3_length: 10; v_call: TRBV7-2; cdr3_aa: CASGLETQYF; cdr3_nt: TGTGCCAGCGGTCTGGAGACCCAGTACTTC
d_call: .; clone_size: .; j_call: TRBJ1-2; cdr3_length: 16; v_call: TRBV7-2; cdr3_aa: CASSGGRDSDHYGYTF; cdr3_nt: TGTGCCAGCAGCGGGGGAAGAGACAGCGACCACTATGGCTACACCTTC
d_call: TRBD1; clone_size: .; j_call: TRBJ2-7; cdr3_length: 16; v_call: TRBV28; cdr3_aa: CASRTEGQASSYEQYF; cdr3_nt: TGTGCCAGCAGAACTGAGGGACAGGCGAGCTCCTACGAGCAGTACTTC
d_call: .; clone_size: .; j_call: TRBJ1-1; cdr3_length: 14; v_call: TRBV7-6; cdr3_aa: CASSLRASNTEAFF; cdr3_nt: TGTGCCAGCAGCTTAAGGGCGTCGAACACTGAAGCTTTCTTT
d_call: .; clone_size: .; j_call: TRBJ1-4; cdr3_length: 15; v_call: TRBV4-3; cdr3_aa: CASSQDLGYAEKLFF; cdr3_nt: TGCGCCAGCAGCCAAGATTTGGGGTATGCTGAAAAACTGTTTTTT
d_call: .; clone_size: .; j_call: TRBJ1-6; cdr3_length: 13; v_call: TRBV5-1; cdr3_aa: CASSLAGASALHF; cdr3_nt: TGCGCCAGCAGCTTGGCGGGGGCCTCGGCCCTCCACTTT
d_call: TRBD1; clone_size: .; j_call: TRBJ2-1; cdr3_length: 13; v_call: TRBV5-4; cdr3_aa: CASSETGGNEQFF; cdr3_nt: TGTGCCAGCAGCGAGACAGGGGGCAATGAGCAGTTCTTC
d_call: .; clone_size: .; j_call: TRBJ1-2; cdr3_length: 13; v_call: TRBV5-6; cdr3_aa: CASSGFRVGGYTF; cdr3_nt: TGTGCCAGCAGCGGGTTTCGGGTGGGTGGCTACACCTTC
d_call: .; clone_size: .; j_call: TRBJ1-2; cdr3_length: 14; v_call: TRBV6-1; cdr3_aa: CASRPTGTAYGYTF; cdr3_nt: TGTGCCAGCAGACCAACCGGGACGGCGTATGGCTACACCTTC
d_call: .; clone_size: .; j_call: TRBJ2-7; cdr3_length: 14; v_call: TRBV7-3; cdr3_aa: CASSLSHSSYEQYF; cdr3_nt: TGTGCCAGCAGCTTATCACATAGCTCCTACGAGCAGTACTTC
d_call: .; clone_size: .; j_call: TRBJ2-1; cdr3_length: 15; v_call: TRBV6-1; cdr3_aa: CASSPGPSSYNEQFF; cdr3_nt: TGTGCCAGCAGTCCAGGCCCAAGCTCCTACAATGAGCAGTTCTTC
d_call: TRBD1; clone_size: .; j_call: TRBJ2-7; cdr3_length: 14; v_call: TRBV6-5; cdr3_aa: CASSRDRSSYEQYF; cdr3_nt: TGTGCCAGCAGTCGGGACAGGAGCTCCTACGAGCAGTACTTC
d_call: .; clone_size: .; j_call: TRBJ2-7; cdr3_length: 14; v_call: TRBV30; cdr3_aa: CAWSATGGGYEQYF; cdr3_nt: TGTGCCTGGAGTGCCACAGGGGGGGGTTACGAGCAGTACTTC
d_call: .; clone_size: .; j_call: TRBJ2-6; cdr3_length: 16; v_call: TRBV5-1; cdr3_aa: CASSLEGRSGANVLTF; cdr3_nt: TGCGCCAGCAGCTTGGAAGGTCGCTCTGGGGCCAACGTCCTGACTTTC
d_call: .; clone_size: .; j_call: TRBJ2-7; cdr3_length: 14; v_call: TRBV6-5; cdr3_aa: CASSYSTSVGEQYF; cdr3_nt: TGTGCCAGCAGTTACTCAACTAGTGTGGGTGAGCAGTACTTC
d_call: .; clone_size: .; j_call: TRBJ1-1; cdr3_length: 13; v_call: TRBV27; cdr3_aa: CASSFAPWGEAFF; cdr3_nt: TGTGCCAGCAGTTTTGCCCCCTGGGGAGAAGCTTTCTTT
d_call: TRBD2; clone_size: .; j_call: TRBJ2-7; cdr3_length: 16; v_call: TRBV5-4; cdr3_aa: CASSQEQAGSSYEQYF; cdr3_nt: TGTGCCAGCAGCCAAGAGCAAGCGGGGAGCTCCTACGAGCAGTACTTC
d_call: .; clone_size: .; j_call: TRBJ2-4; cdr3_length: 14; v_call: TRBV5-6; cdr3_aa: CASSFLGGENIQYF; cdr3_nt: TGTGCCAGCAGCTTTTTAGGAGGAGAAAACATTCAGTACTTC
d_call: .; clone_size: .; j_call: TRBJ2-3; cdr3_length: 13; v_call: TRBV4-3; cdr3_aa: CASSQEATGTQYF; cdr3_nt: TGCGCCAGCAGCCAAGAGGCCACAGGTACGCAGTATTTT
d_call: TRBD1; clone_size: .; j_call: TRBJ2-7; cdr3_length: 15; v_call: TRBV6-1; cdr3_aa: CASRAPGQRFYEQYF; cdr3_nt: TGTGCCAGCAGGGCGCCGGGACAGCGATTCTACGAGCAGTACTTC
d_call: .; clone_size: many; j_call: TRBJ2-6; cdr3_length: 17; v_call: TRBV5-3; cdr3_aa: CARSLSGRNSGANVLTF; cdr3_nt: TGTGCCAGAAGCTTGTCGGGACGTAACTCTGGGGCCAACGTCCTGACTTTC
d_call: .; clone_size: .; j_call: TRBJ2-3; cdr3_length: 17; v_call: TRBV7-3; cdr3_aa: CASSLVGGDSSTDTQYF; cdr3_nt: TGTGCCAGCAGCTTAGTGGGGGGAGATTCTAGCACAGATACGCAGTATTTT
d_call: .; clone_size: few; j_call: TRBJ1-2; cdr3_length: 16; v_call: TRBV7-2; cdr3_aa: CASRNPNRAVFYGYTF; cdr3_nt: TGTGCCAGCAGAAATCCCAACCGGGCTGTGTTTTATGGCTACACCTTC
d_call: TRBD1; clone_size: .; j_call: TRBJ2-3; cdr3_length: 16; v_call: TRBV18; cdr3_aa: CASFRSTGGPTDTQYF; cdr3_nt: TGTGCCAGCTTCCGATCGACAGGGGGACCCACAGATACGCAGTATTTT
d_call: .; clone_size: .; j_call: TRBJ2-3; cdr3_length: 14; v_call: TRBV7-2; cdr3_aa: CASTSVGDTDTQYF; cdr3_nt: TGTGCCAGCACCTCTGTGGGGGACACAGATACGCAGTATTTT
d_call: .; clone_size: .; j_call: TRBJ1-6; cdr3_length: 14; v_call: TRBV18; cdr3_aa: CASSPNSYNSPLHF; cdr3_nt: TGTGCCAGCTCACCAAACTCCTATAATTCACCCCTCCACTTT
d_call: .; clone_size: .; j_call: TRBJ1-1; cdr3_length: 16; v_call: TRBV12-1; cdr3_aa: CASSPTGTGLVTEAFF; cdr3_nt: TGTGCCAGCAGCCCGACCGGGACAGGATTGGTCACTGAAGCTTTCTTT
d_call: TRBD2; clone_size: few; j_call: TRBJ2-5; cdr3_length: 15; v_call: TRBV10-2; cdr3_aa: CASSDLAGGQETQYF; cdr3_nt: TGCGCCAGCAGTGATTTAGCGGGGGGGCAAGAGACCCAGTACTTC
d_call: .; clone_size: few; j_call: TRBJ1-2; cdr3_length: 15; v_call: TRBV6-1; cdr3_aa: CASRGANRVNYGYTF; cdr3_nt: TGTGCCAGCAGGGGGGCCAACAGGGTTAACTATGGCTACACCTTC
d_call: .; clone_size: few; j_call: TRBJ1-5; cdr3_length: 12; v_call: TRBV6-1; cdr3_aa: CASSQGNQPQHF; cdr3_nt: TGTGCCAGCAGTCAAGGCAATCAGCCCCAGCATTTT
d_call: .; clone_size: .; j_call: TRBJ2-2; cdr3_length: 11; v_call: TRBV27; cdr3_aa: CASSFGRELFF; cdr3_nt: TGTGCCAGCAGTTTCGGAAGGGAGCTGTTTTTT
d_call: TRBD1; clone_size: once; j_call: TRBJ2-3; cdr3_length: 14; v_call: TRBV7-8; cdr3_aa: CASSSRQGRRTQYF; cdr3_nt: TGTGCCAGCAGCTCCCGACAGGGTAGACGGACGCAGTATTTT
d_call: .; clone_size: .; j_call: TRBJ1-1; cdr3_length: 13; v_call: TRBV11-1; cdr3_aa: CASSLSGETEAFF; cdr3_nt: TGTGCCAGCAGCTTATCGGGGGAAACTGAAGCTTTCTTT
d_call: TRBD1; clone_size: .; j_call: TRBJ2-5; cdr3_length: 16; v_call: TRBV4-3; cdr3_aa: CASSQVPGTGIQTQYF; cdr3_nt: TGCGCCAGCAGCCAAGTGCCCGGGACAGGGATACAGACCCAGTACTTC
d_call: TRBD1; clone_size: few; j_call: TRBJ1-6; cdr3_length: 15; v_call: TRBV11-2; cdr3_aa: CASSLGRGRGSPLHF; cdr3_nt: TGTGCCAGCAGCTTAGGCAGGGGGCGGGGATCACCCCTCCACTTT
d_call: TRBD1; clone_size: .; j_call: TRBJ2-1; cdr3_length: 16; v_call: TRBV28; cdr3_aa: CASRDIGTGGPNEQFF; cdr3_nt: TGTGCCAGCAGAGATATAGGGACAGGGGGTCCCAATGAGCAGTTCTTC
d_call: .; clone_size: .; j_call: TRBJ1-4; cdr3_length: 13; v_call: TRBV25-1; cdr3_aa: CASSGPVNEKLFF; cdr3_nt: TGTGCCAGCAGTGGTCCCGTTAATGAAAAACTGTTTTTT
d_call: .; clone_size: .; j_call: TRBJ1-2; cdr3_length: 13; v_call: TRBV18; cdr3_aa: CASSPYPDGDYTF; cdr3_nt: TGTGCCAGCTCACCATACCCGGATGGTGACTACACCTTC